This entry describes one T cell receptor (beta chain). The CDR3 consists of 13 residues. Germline V gene data show CDR1 as LNHDA and CDR2 as SQIVND (reference sequence). Trimming removed 4 bases from V and 0 bases from J, with 6 bases in between. TCRdb keeps only in-frame clones here, not all; method: immunoSEQ multiplex PCR. The data contain hundreds of thousands of clones, about nine tenths of them singletons. The sample belongs to a study of blood T cell repertoires in COVID-19. Study-level information: Spain, Italy and the United States supplied samples that represented acute and convalescent COVID-19.

Participant reports of clinical history set cohort assignment. This clonotype originated in a woman aged 25 to 45 who had recovered from COVID-19. Sequenced input: PBMCs or T cells enriched from blood (not recorded which). The rearrangement joins TRBV19 to TRBJ1-1; the D is unclear. The CDR3 loop reads CASSSSLNTEAFF. CDR3 nucleotides: TGTGCCAGTAGTAGTTCGTTGAACACTGAAGCTTTCTTT.